This TCR beta chain is from a study of T cells in tumors after PD-1 blockade (dated by TCRdb to the late 2010s). As for the study more broadly: Patients with prior checkpoint blockade, systemic immunosuppressant use, or recent radiotherapy or other anti-cancer therapy within 4 weeks were excluded. Bulk TCR sequencing was performed on about 9 peripheral blood samples from about five patients to compare blood and tumor clonotypes. Using site-matched tumors from BCC or SCC patients sampled before and after anti-PD-1 therapy, the study carried out paired single-cell RNA and TCR sequencing. While on anti-PD-1 treatment, some of the patients also continued taking daily vismodegib 150 mg. Pembrolizumab 200 mg every 3 weeks or cemiplimab 350 mg every 2 weeks was administered to patients. RECIST version 1.1 was used to evaluate clinical response. On average, peripheral blood samples had 120,000 or so TCR templates (range roughly 21,000-290,000) and 35,000 to 40,000 unique clonotypes. What the authors observed across the whole study: Approximately 38% of tumor TCR clonotypes were found in blood, and some novel exhausted tumor clones appeared in pre-treatment blood, suggesting peripheral recruitment. Where the novel T cell clones came from was not identified, and possible sources could include lymphoid organs or rare unexpanded clones inside the tumor or in the tumor periphery.

As for this clone: The antigen this receptor binds is unknown. No per-base quality is available; no much larger clone lies one base away.

The CDR3 numbers 15 residues from cysteine through phenylalanine. Only CDR3 DNA remains: 45 bases, in frame from the first base. The junction shows trimming of 7 bases on V and 5 bases on J, and the gene matches do not reach 7 bases of it. The germline V gene yields SNHLY for CDR1 and FYNNEI for CDR2. The immunoSEQ platform was used for deep TCRbeta sequencing. The paper's processing steps were these. For further analysis, only productive rearrangements were exported out of the immunoSEQ Analyzer. Bulk TCRbeta clonotypes were assigned T cell phenotypes by matching to single-cell RNA+TCR-seq clones sharing the same TCRbeta sequence. Clone enrichment in tumor was calculated as tumor frequency divided by PBMC frequency from bulk TCR sequencing. TCRs were grouped by GLIPH into specificity groups, defined as clusters of distinct TCRs likely recognizing common antigens via shared CDR3 motifs. Imported from immuneACCESS, the table was reduced by TCRdb to in-frame sequences with V and J called. These copies leave out some clones; in studies compared against another copy, an unresolved V gene accounts for under half, and the cause of the remainder is not known. That table furnishes V, J and clone size, whereas the DNA furnished D and trimming. The sample contains tens of thousands of clones, about three quarters of them found a single time. The top ten clones comprise approximately 38% of the sample.

The time point label, read with the paper, signifies: before anti-PD-1 therapy. Genomic DNA extracted from tumor biopsies or peripheral blood was used for bulk TCRbeta sequencing, with input ranging from roughly 600 ng to 6,004 ng. Every patient was a poor candidate for surgical resection and had histologically proven advanced or metastatic basal or squamous cell carcinoma. Of the 11 patients making up the basal cell carcinoma cohort, roughly 8 underwent bulk tumor TCR sequencing. This material consisted of PBMCs, taken before anti-PD-1 treatment. The source of this sequence is a human donor with basal cell carcinoma. Recombination connected TRBV2 to TRBJ2-3; the central 12 bases match TRBD1. The CDR3 reads CASNRDRGRVDTQYF. The sequenced DNA is TGTGCCAGCAATCGGGACAGGGGGCGCGTAGATACGCAGTATTTT.